This is a list of T cell receptor beta chains from one sample in a study of T cell responses to AZD1222 COVID-19 vaccine. TCRdb's copy holds only in-frame clones and misses some; the assay was immunoSEQ multiplex PCR. The sample has about 180,000 clones; around nine tenths are singletons. The material sequenced was peripheral blood, taken on day 0 of AZD1222 vaccination. The receptors were sampled from an adult in good health. Each CDR3 is given with its conserved first and last residue. The order of the fields is clone size, D gene, V gene, CDR3 length, J gene, CDR3 protein, CDR3 DNA. The D gene is left open where the match is weak. For some rows the clone size is stated as once, few or many, or as a class when expanded; others skip it.

>.|.|TRBV7-3|15|TRBJ2-3
CASSKGGRGTDTQYF
TGTGCCAGCAGTAAGGGGGGGCGCGGCACAGATACGCAGTATTTT
>.|.|TRBV5-1|15|TRBJ1-5
CASSLGDHSNQPQHF
TGCGCCAGCAGCCTTGGAGATCATTCCAATCAGCCCCAGCATTTT
>.|.|TRBV6-5|14|TRBJ1-6
CASSRQNYNSPLHF
TGTGCCAGCAGCCGACAGAACTATAATTCACCCCTCCACTTT
>.|TRBD1|TRBV19|14|TRBJ1-2
CASRLGGQGYGHTF
TGTGCCAGTAGACTTGGGGGACAGGGTTATGGCCACACCTTC
>.|TRBD1|TRBV5-4|20|TRBJ2-1
CASSLKTGTGPKIAYNEQFF
TGTGCCAGCAGCTTAAAGACCGGGACAGGGCCGAAAATAGCCTACAATGAGCAGTTCTTC
>once|.|TRBV15|17|TRBJ2-5
CATGAGEAAVYQETQYF
TGTGCCACCGGCGCAGGGGAAGCGGCCGTGTACCAAGAGACCCAGTACTTC
>.|TRBD2|TRBV6-5|15|TRBJ2-2
CASSYFASGGGELFF
TGTGCCAGCAGTTACTTTGCTAGCGGGGGAGGGGAGCTGTTTTTT
>.|.|TRBV7-3|14|TRBJ2-7
CASSPGDSRYEQYF
TGTGCCAGCAGCCCAGGGGACTCACGTTACGAGCAGTACTTC
>once|.|TRBV4-1|17|TRBJ1-1
CASSQDAGRIGNTEAFF
TGCGCCAGCAGCCAAGACGCAGGGAGGATTGGAAACACTGAAGCTTTCTTT
>.|.|TRBV9|15|TRBJ1-1
CASSVEGAVNTEAFF
TGTGCCAGCAGCGTAGAAGGGGCGGTGAACACTGAAGCTTTCTTT
>.|TRBD2|TRBV5-4|15|TRBJ2-7
CASSLLLAGGYEQYF
TGTGCCAGCAGCTTGTTGCTAGCGGGGGGTTACGAGCAGTACTTC